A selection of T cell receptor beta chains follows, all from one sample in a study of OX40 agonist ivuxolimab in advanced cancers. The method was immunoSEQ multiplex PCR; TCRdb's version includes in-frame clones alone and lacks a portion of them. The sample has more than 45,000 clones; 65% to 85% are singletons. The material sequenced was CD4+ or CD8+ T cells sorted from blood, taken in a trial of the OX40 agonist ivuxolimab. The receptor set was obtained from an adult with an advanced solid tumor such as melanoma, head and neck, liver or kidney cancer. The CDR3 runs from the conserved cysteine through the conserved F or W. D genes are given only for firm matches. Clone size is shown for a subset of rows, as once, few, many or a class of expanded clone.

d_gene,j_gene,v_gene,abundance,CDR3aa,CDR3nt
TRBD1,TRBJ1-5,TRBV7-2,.,CASSSIQGSGNQPQHF,TGTGCCAGCAGCTCTATACAGGGGAGTGGGAATCAGCCCCAGCATTTT
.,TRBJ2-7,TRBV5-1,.,CASSDRDTRPKSSYEQYF,TGCGCCAGCAGCGATCGGGACACCCGCCCGAAGAGCTCCTACGAGCAGTACTTC
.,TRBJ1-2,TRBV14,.,CASSPELGHGYTF,TGTGCCAGCAGCCCGGAGCTAGGGCATGGCTACACCTTC
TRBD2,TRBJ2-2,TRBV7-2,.,CASSSRTSGGANTGELFF,TGTGCCAGCAGCTCTAGGACTAGCGGGGGGGCAAACACCGGGGAGCTGTTTTTT
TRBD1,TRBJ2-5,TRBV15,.,CATSSRTGRGETQYF,TGTGCCACCAGCTCGCGGACAGGGCGAGGGGAGACCCAGTACTTC
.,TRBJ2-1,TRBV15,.,CATSRGVNEQFF,TGTGCCACCAGCAGAGGGGTCAATGAGCAGTTCTTC
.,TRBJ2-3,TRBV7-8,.,CASSLAGTTDTQYF,TGTGCCAGCAGTCTGGCGGGGACCACAGATACGCAGTATTTT
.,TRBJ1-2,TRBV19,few,CASSPAPDPLPHGYTF,TGTGCCAGTAGTCCCGCCCCGGACCCCTTACCCCATGGCTACACCTTC
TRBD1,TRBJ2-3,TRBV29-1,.,CSVGTGGVTDTQYF,TGCAGCGTCGGGACAGGGGGAGTGACAGATACGCAGTATTTT
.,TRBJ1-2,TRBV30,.,CAWSRGGRSGYTF,TGTGCCTGGAGTCGGGGAGGGCGAAGTGGCTACACCTTC
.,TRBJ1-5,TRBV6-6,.,CASSPITSNQPQHF,TGTGCCAGCAGCCCTATAACCAGCAATCAGCCCCAGCATTTT
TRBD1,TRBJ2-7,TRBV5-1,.,CASSPNRGSSYEQYF,TGCGCCAGCAGCCCAAACAGGGGGAGCTCCTACGAGCAGTACTTC
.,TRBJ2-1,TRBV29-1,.,CSVVPQQKKLF,TGCAGCGTTGTTCCCCAGCAGAAGAAGCTCTTC
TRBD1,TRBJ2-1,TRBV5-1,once,CASSRYDRDYNEQFF,TGCGCCAGCAGCCGTTACGACAGGGACTACAATGAGCAGTTCTTC
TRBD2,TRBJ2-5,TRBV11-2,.,CASSFRTSGGQETQYF,TGTGCCAGCAGCTTTCGGACTAGCGGGGGACAAGAGACCCAGTACTTC
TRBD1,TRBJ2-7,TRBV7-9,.,CASSSWDRGGYEQYF,TGTGCCAGCAGCTCATGGGACAGGGGAGGATACGAGCAGTACTTC
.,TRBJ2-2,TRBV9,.,CASSVGSREAGELFF,TGTGCCAGCAGCGTAGGGAGCAGGGAGGCCGGGGAGCTGTTTTTT
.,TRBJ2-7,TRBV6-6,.,CASSYPVYEQYF,TGTGCCAGCAGTTATCCGGTCTACGAGCAGTACTTC